The 24 T cell receptor beta chains presented below share a single source sample, sequenced in a study of blood T cell repertoires in COVID-19. Repertoires were generated with immunoSEQ multiplex PCR, while TCRdb's copy carries only in-frame clones and drops some. The sample has more than 100,000 clones, roughly 84% seen once. The sequencing input was PBMCs or T cells enriched from blood (not recorded which). Source of these receptors: a woman aged 25 to 39 who had recovered from COVID-19.

The chain joins TRBV30 to TRBJ1-2, with 7 bases identical to TRBD1. This CDR3 has 13 amino acids. Trimming took 3 bases from V and 5 from J; bases not matched to a gene: 6. From germline, CDR1 is GTSNPN and CDR2 SVGIG (reference sequence). The CDR3 DNA is TGTGCCTGGAGGAAGGGGGCGTGGTATGGCTACACCTTC. Its protein is CAWRKGAWYGYTF.

The rearrangement links TRBV28 to TRBJ1-6; D perhaps matches TRBD1 (6 bases). V lost 2 bases to trimming and J lost 10 bases, with 12 bases between them. Per germline, CDR1 MDHEN and CDR2 SYDVKM. This CDR3 comprises 14 residues. The chain's CDR3 is CASSLDGTGSPLHF. The CDR3 DNA sequence: TGTGCCAGCAGTTTAGACGGCACAGGGTCACCCCTCCACTTT.

The V and J genes are TRBV6-4 and TRBJ1-1; TRBD1 agrees at 8 bases. This CDR3 is built from 13 residues. Unmatched junction bases numbered 3, after V lost 5 bases and J lost 4 bases. Germline-derived CDR1 and CDR2 are MRHNA and SNTAGT. Here the CDR3 DNA reads TGTGCCAGCAGTAAAACAGGGGGCACTGAAGCTTTCTTT. Translating gives CASSKTGGTEAFF.

With respect to this clone: At one boundary the junction diverges from the germline segment, which might be a read error. The rearrangement links TRBV7-7 to TRBJ1-1, with unresolved D. This CDR3 spans 17 amino acids. Germline CDR1 is SSHAT and CDR2 is FNYEAQ (reference sequence). As DNA, the CDR3 is TGTGCTAGCAGCTTAGCCCCGCATGAGTGTCGGGTTTCTGAAGCTTTCTTT. Its translation is CASSLAPHECRVSEAFF.

The V call is TRBV20-1, the J call TRBJ2-3; no reliable D call. V lost 4 bases, J lost 3 bases, and 5 bases lay in between. CDR1 DFQATT and CDR2 SNEGSKA come from the germline V gene (reference sequence). This CDR3 is built from 11 residues. The CDR3 spells CSATVTDTQYF. The CDR3, as DNA: TGCAGTGCTACTGTAACAGATACGCAGTATTTT.

The chain carries TRBV10-3 and TRBJ1-3; D is possibly TRBD1 (6 bases). Germline V gene lookup returns CDR1 ENHRY and CDR2 SYGVKD. V lost 6 bases, J lost 0 bases, and 12 bases lay in between. The CDR3 runs 15 residues. The CDR3 nucleotides are TGTGCCATCAGGGAGGACAGTAGCTCTGGAAACACCATATATTTT. Encoded protein: CAIREDSSSGNTIYF.

This rearrangement joins TRBV19 to TRBJ2-5; TRBD1 matches 9 bases. This CDR3 has 14 amino acids. V lost 5 bases, J lost 5 bases, and 6 bases stayed unmatched. The V gene's germline CDR1 is LNHDA and CDR2 SQIVND (reference sequence). The CDR3 region is CASSVQGAGETQYF. CDR3 nucleotides: TGTGCCAGTAGTGTACAGGGGGCCGGGGAGACCCAGTACTTC.

This sequence joins TRBV10-3 and TRBJ1-2; 7 nucleotides align to TRBD1. Germline V gene data show CDR1 as ENHRY and CDR2 as SYGVKD. V shed 9 bases, J shed 8 bases, and the junction held 15 bases outside the gene matches. This CDR3 has 14 residues. The chain's CDR3 is CAISVGGQSKGYTF. The DNA of the CDR3 is TGTGCCATATCTGTAGGGGGACAGAGTAAGGGCTACACCTTC.

This chain uses TRBV3-1 (or the pseudogene TRBV3-2) with TRBJ2-5; D may be TRBD2 (5 bases). Germline V gene sequence: CDR1 LGHDT, CDR2 YNNKEL (reference sequence). The ends were cut back, 1 base at V and 9 bases at J, with 18 bases in the middle. This CDR3 region has 15 residues. DNA of the CDR3: TGTGCCAGCAGCCAAGGGTTTAGCGCGTCCCAGGCCCAGTACTTC. Residues: CASSQGFSASQAQYF.

The chain joins TRBV4-3 to TRBJ2-3, with TRBD2 matching 9 bases. The germline CDR1 and CDR2 sequences are LGHNA and YSLEER. The CDR3 has 17 residues. Trimming at V came to 5 bases and at J to 4 bases, leaving 13 bases not matched to a gene. The CDR3 here is CASSSGRGGRFSDTQYF. The CDR3 nucleotides read TGCGCCAGCAGCTCTGGGCGGGGGGGTCGATTCTCAGATACGCAGTATTTT.

The V call is TRBV3-1 (or the pseudogene TRBV3-2), the J call TRBJ2-7; 11 bases match TRBD2. The CDR3 runs 15 residues. Germline CDR1 LGHDT, CDR2 YNNKEL (reference sequence). V shed 4 bases, J shed 2 bases, and the junction held 4 bases outside the gene matches. The CDR3 protein is CASSRGTSGPYEQYF. The CDR3 nucleotides read TGTGCCAGCAGCCGAGGGACTAGCGGTCCCTACGAGCAGTACTTC.

This clone was found a few times. The chain joins TRBV30 to TRBJ1-5; D ambiguous. The CDR3 loop spans 12 amino acids. From germline, CDR1 is GTSNPN and CDR2 SVGIG (reference sequence). The V gene lost 8 bases and the J gene lost 0 bases, with 8 bases spanning the gap. CDR3 DNA sequence: TGTGCCGGCGGATATAGCAATCAGCCCCAGCATTTT. This sequence encodes CAGGYSNQPQHF.

This clone was detected only once. This chain links TRBV9 with TRBJ1-3; tentatively, D is TRBD1 (5 bases). The germline V gene has CDR1 SGDLS and CDR2 YYNGEE. CDR3 length equals 15 residues. Trimming took 4 bases from V and 1 from J, leaving 12 bases between them. CDR3 coding DNA: TGTGCCAGCAGCAAATACCGACAGTCTGGAAACACCATATATTTT. Translation: CASSKYRQSGNTIYF.

The V call is TRBV14, the J call TRBJ2-7; D is possibly TRBD1 (5 bases). The CDR3 contains 13 residues. Deletions cut 6 bases from V and 5 bases from J, with 14 bases between. Germline-derived CDR1 and CDR2 are SGHDN and FVKESK. The CDR3 sequence is CASRDQGTHEQYF. Here the CDR3 DNA reads TGTGCCAGCAGAGACCAGGGTACCCACGAGCAGTACTTC.

This clone showed up just a few times. The chain links TRBV27 to TRBJ1-6, with 10 bases that match TRBD1. V shed 5 bases, J shed 7 bases, and the junction held 8 bases outside the gene matches. The CDR3 spans 16 residues. Germline lookup yields CDR1 MNHEY and CDR2 SMNVEV (reference sequence). The CDR3 DNA reads as TGTGCCAGCAGTCCTCTCGACAGGGGGCAGAATTCACCCCTCCACTTT. This codes for CASSPLDRGQNSPLHF.

The V gene is TRBV5-1, the J gene TRBJ2-5; 10 nucleotides match TRBD2. The CDR3 extends over 16 amino acids. Germline trimming cut 5 bases from V and 0 bases from J; bases unmatched to any gene: 7. CDR1 and CDR2 from the germline V gene are SGHRS and YFSETQ. The DNA of the CDR3 is TGCGCCAGCAGTTCGACTAGCGGGTTTTACCAAGAGACCCAGTACTTC. It codes for CASSSTSGFYQETQYF.

This rearrangement joins TRBV4-2 to TRBJ1-5; D possibly corresponds to TRBD1 (5 bases). Germline V gives CDR1 LGHNA, CDR2 YNFKEQ. Deletions cut 3 bases from V and 6 bases from J, with 18 bases between. CDR3 length: 16 amino acids. CDR3 nucleotides: TGTGCCAGCAGCCATCCCGGGCGGGGCGGAGGTCAGCCCCAGCATTTT. This codes for CASSHPGRGGGQPQHF.

This rearrangement joins TRBV5-4 to TRBJ1-2; TRBD1 matches 7 bases. The V gene end was trimmed by 3 bases and the J gene end by 4 bases; junction bases not matched to a gene: 6. The CDR3 is made up of 14 amino acids. Germline values: CDR1 SGHNT, CDR2 YYREEE (reference sequence). CDR3 region: CASSWGQTIYGYTF. The CDR3, as DNA: TGTGCCAGCAGCTGGGGACAGACGATCTATGGCTACACCTTC.

This chain links TRBV5-1 with TRBJ1-2; 12 nucleotides agree with TRBD1. V lost 4 bases to trimming and J lost 4 bases; unmatched junction nucleotides: 8. The CDR3 contains 16 residues. Germline loops: CDR1 SGHRS, CDR2 YFSETQ. Written as DNA, the CDR3 is TGCGCCAGCAGCAGGGGGACAGGGGGCTTTATCTATGGCTACACCTTC. It codes for CASSRGTGGFIYGYTF.

V is TRBV2 and J is TRBJ1-4; possible D gene TRBD1, 5 bases. Germline CDR1 and CDR2: SNHLY and FYNNEI. The CDR3 is 15 residues long. Trimming cost V 4 bases and J 3 bases, with 12 bases left between them. Written as DNA, the CDR3 is TGTGCCAGCAGTGGATGGGGGGGAGCTAATGAAAAACTGTTTTTT. This sequence encodes CASSGWGGANEKLFF.

This chain uses TRBV24-1 with TRBJ2-1; TRBD2 is a possible D gene (6 bases). In germline, CDR1 is KGHDR, CDR2 SFDVKD. The V gene lost 3 bases and the J gene lost 5 bases, with 19 bases spanning the gap. CDR3 size: 17 residues. The CDR3 reads CATSDAVAVGPHNEQFF. The CDR3 DNA follows: TGTGCCACCAGTGATGCGGTAGCGGTTGGTCCCCACAATGAGCAGTTCTTC.

V gene TRBV19 combines with J gene TRBJ1-6, with TRBD1 as a possible D gene (5 bases). Trimming shortened V by 3 bases and J by 4 bases, and 16 bases separated the two germline ends. Germline CDR1 and CDR2: LNHDA and SQIVND (reference sequence). The CDR3 is 17 residues long. Written as DNA, the CDR3 is TGTGCCAGTAGTATGGGCGGGACGGCCTTTTATAATTCACCCCTCCACTTT. Amino acids: CASSMGGTAFYNSPLHF.

The chain combines TRBV6-5 with TRBJ2-5; D not certain. This CDR3 comprises 13 residues. The V gene lost 8 bases and the J gene lost 4 bases, with 14 bases spanning the gap. Germline values: CDR1 MNHEY, CDR2 SVGAGI. The CDR3 here is CASGQAPGETQYF. In DNA form, the CDR3 reads TGTGCCAGCGGGCAGGCCCCCGGAGAGACCCAGTACTTC.

The rearrangement uses TRBV7-2 and TRBJ2-5; tentative D call: TRBD1 (5 bases). Trimming stripped 0 bases from V and 6 bases from J, with 11 bases between. The length of the CDR3 is 14 residues. The germline CDR1 and CDR2 sequences are SGHTA and FQGNSA. CDR3 DNA sequence: TGTGCCAGCAGCTTAGCGAAGGGGCGGCAGACCCAGTACTTC. Its protein product is CASSLAKGRQTQYF.